Presented here are 7 T cell receptor beta chains from one specimen sequenced in a study of cytomegalovirus exposure and HLA in healthy donors. The protocol was immunoSEQ multiplex PCR, while the TCRdb copy is restricted to in-frame clones and leaves out a portion. Seen here are approximately 120,000 clones, approximately 94% observed once, and the top ten hold roughly 1.2%. Sequences were obtained from PBMCs. The receptors originated from a woman between 18 and 29 years old in good health and CMV-seronegative.

This chain connects TRBV2 to TRBJ2-7; D may be TRBD1 (6 bases). CDR1 and CDR2 (germline): SNHLY, FYNNEI. The CDR3 loop spans 14 amino acids. V was clipped by 6 bases and J by 0 bases, with 12 bases between them. CDR3 sequence reads: CASSQLTGSYEQYF. In DNA form, the CDR3 reads TGTGCCAGCAGCCAGCTGACAGGCTCCTACGAGCAGTACTTC.

The V gene is TRBV7-2, the J gene TRBJ2-1; 8 bases align to TRBD2. The CDR3 is made up of 15 amino acids. The V segment lost 5 bases and the J segment 7 bases; nucleotides outside the gene matches: 10. CDR1 and CDR2 (germline): SGHTA, FQGNSA. The CDR3 here is CASSPGFGRGNEQFF. CDR3 coding DNA: TGTGCCAGCAGCCCTGGGTTCGGGAGGGGTAATGAGCAGTTCTTC.

The CDR3 DNA is TGTGCCAGCGCGAGGGGGACAGGGGATCAGCCCCAGCATTTT. This translates into CASARGTGDQPQHF. This rearrangement joins TRBV6-5 to TRBJ1-5, with TRBD1 matching 10 bases. Trimming cost V 8 bases and J 5 bases; bases outside gene matches: 6. The germline gives CDR1 MNHEY, CDR2 SVGAGI. The CDR3 length is 14 residues.

CDR3 bases: TGCGCCAGCAGGCTAGCGGGCGAACCTACCTACGAGCAGTACTTC. Protein sequence: CASRLAGEPTYEQYF. The V gene is TRBV5-1, the J gene TRBJ2-7, with 8 bases fitting TRBD2. With V trimmed by 5 bases and J by 2 bases, 9 bases remained unmatched. The CDR3 totals 15 residues. CDR1 is SGHRS and CDR2 is YFSETQ in the germline V gene. Combining the CDR3 with reference TRBV5-1 and TRBJ2-7 gives the whole variable domain KAGVTQTPRYLIKTRGQQVTLSCSPISGHRSVSWYQQTPGQGLQFLFEYFSETQRNKGNFPGRFSGRQFSNSRSEMNVSTLELGDSALYLCASRLAGEPTYEQYFGPGTRLTVT.

In regard to this clone: This may arise from a read error, as a much more abundant clone is one base away. CDR3: CASSEGGQGGEKLFF. The CDR3 DNA reads as TGTGCCAGCAGTGAAGGGGGACAGGGAGGTGAAAAACTGTTTTTT. V and J are TRBV2 and TRBJ1-4, with TRBD1 identical over 9 bases. Looked up from germline, CDR1 is SNHLY and CDR2 is FYNNEI. This CDR3 has 15 amino acids. V lost 1 base to trimming and J lost 7 bases; unmatched junction nucleotides: 4. Looking up the rest from reference TRBV2 and TRBJ1-4 gives the full variable domain: EPEVTQTPSHQVTQMGQEVILRCVPISNHLYFYWYRQILGQKVEFLVSFYNNEISEKSEIFDDQFSVERPDGSNFTLKIRSTKLEDSAMYFCASSEGGQGGEKLFFGSGTQLSVL.

CDR3: CASKVGLAGGEQFF. In DNA form, the CDR3 reads TGTGCCAGCAAGGTGGGACTAGCGGGAGGTGAGCAGTTCTTC. The chain couples TRBV6-6 to TRBJ2-1; 15 nucleotides align to TRBD2. The J segment lost 9 bases and the V segment lost 7 bases, leaving 4 bases of the junction unmatched. The CDR3 spans 14 residues. Germline V gene data show CDR1 as MNHNY and CDR2 as SVGAGI (reference sequence).

The V call is TRBV6-5, the J call TRBJ1-2; the match to TRBD1 covers 11 bases. CDR1 is MNHEY and CDR2 is SVGAGI in the germline V gene. Trimming took 4 bases from V and 4 from J; bases not matched to a gene: 8. The CDR3 consists of 16 residues. The CDR3, as DNA: TGTGCCAGCAGTTCCCCTGGGACAGGGGGGGGCTATGGCTACACCTTC. Translation: CASSSPGTGGGYGYTF.